Included here is one TCR beta chain sequence, with context. Its antigen remains unidentified. No per-base quality is available; no much larger clone lies one base away. Other nucleotide sequences in the sample specify the same CDR3. These data originate in a study of blood T cell repertoires in COVID-19 (dated by TCRdb to about 2020). Describing the broader study: Samples covering the acute and convalescent phases of COVID-19 were provided by collaborators in the United States, Italy and Spain. The prospective study material was composed of cDNA or gDNA derived from T cells, B-cell-depleted T cells, or PBMCs. Subjects who had been exposed to COVID-19, were actively infected with it, or had recovered from it provided the deeply sampled blood TCRbeta repertoires that made up the dataset. The repertoires were released in a freely available public database meant as a resource for research on the immune response to SARS-CoV-2. Samples came from the ongoing ImmuneRACE study (first 160 participants) plus 1,254 subjects from 6 global collaborators. Nearly every sample came with metadata listing a de-identified subject ID, COVID-19 status, age in years and sex. Where available, HLA class I and class II types were taken from metadata supplied by the sample provider and were not determined by assay-based typing.

Cut back by 3 bases and 2 bases, the V and J ends lie 8 bases apart. The CDR3 holds 14 amino acids from the cysteine to the phenylalanine. Just CDR3 DNA is preserved here, 42 bases in frame from base 1. CDR1 LNHDA and CDR2 SQIVND are derived from the germline V gene (reference sequence). What the study reported, not specific to this receptor: Clinical and demographic metadata were provided uncurated, with the amount varying by source and participant.

Collaborating institutions collected whole blood in K2EDTA tubes following their own protocols. Collaborator samples were shipped for TCRbeta analysis as frozen whole blood, isolated PBMCs, or DNA extracted from either sample type. The immunoSEQ Assay, a bias-controlled multiplex PCR, was used to amplify TCRbeta CDR3 regions from genomic DNA. Per the source publication's procedure: Within the assay, amplification of reference gene primers was used to estimate how many nucleated cells each sample contained. To quantify the absolute abundance of each unique TCRbeta CDR3 rearrangement, sequence reads were collapsed and filtered. For each sample, productive Simpson clonality was calculated as the square root of Simpson's diversity index across productive rearrangements. Entries here come from immuneACCESS through TCRdb and include only in-frame sequences with V and J called. Some clones fail to appear in such tables; in the studies checked, an unresolved V gene covers under half of the shortfall, and the cause of the remainder is unknown. The D gene and trimming were derived from the DNA, and the V and J assignments and clone size from that table. The sample table shows 180,000 or so clones, and about 85% are seen once. The ten top clones hold around 5.2% of the sample.

Sequences were obtained from peripheral blood. The sequence was obtained from a woman aged 80 or over with acute or convalescent COVID-19. The sequence joins TRBV19 to TRBJ1-5, with the D gene too uncertain to name. Here is the DNA: TGTGCCAGTAGTATCCGAGAGGGCAATCAGCCCCAGCATTTT. The resulting protein is CASSIREGNQPQHF.